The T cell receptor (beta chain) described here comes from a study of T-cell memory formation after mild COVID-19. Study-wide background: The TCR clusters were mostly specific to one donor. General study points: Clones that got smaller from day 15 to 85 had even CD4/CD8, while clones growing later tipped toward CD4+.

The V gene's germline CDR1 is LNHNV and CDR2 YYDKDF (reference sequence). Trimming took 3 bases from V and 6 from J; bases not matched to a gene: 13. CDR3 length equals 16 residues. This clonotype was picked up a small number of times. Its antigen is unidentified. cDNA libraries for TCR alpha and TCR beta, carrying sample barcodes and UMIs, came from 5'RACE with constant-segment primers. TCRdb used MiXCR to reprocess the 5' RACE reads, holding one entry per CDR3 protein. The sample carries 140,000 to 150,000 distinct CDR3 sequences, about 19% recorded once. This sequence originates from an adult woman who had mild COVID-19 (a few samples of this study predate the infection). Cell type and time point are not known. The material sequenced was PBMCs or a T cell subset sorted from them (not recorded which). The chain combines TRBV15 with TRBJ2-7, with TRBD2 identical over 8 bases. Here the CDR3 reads CATSRGGIAGHGEQYF. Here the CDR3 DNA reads TGTGCCACCAGCAGGGGGGGAATAGCGGGACATGGCGAGCAGTACTTC.